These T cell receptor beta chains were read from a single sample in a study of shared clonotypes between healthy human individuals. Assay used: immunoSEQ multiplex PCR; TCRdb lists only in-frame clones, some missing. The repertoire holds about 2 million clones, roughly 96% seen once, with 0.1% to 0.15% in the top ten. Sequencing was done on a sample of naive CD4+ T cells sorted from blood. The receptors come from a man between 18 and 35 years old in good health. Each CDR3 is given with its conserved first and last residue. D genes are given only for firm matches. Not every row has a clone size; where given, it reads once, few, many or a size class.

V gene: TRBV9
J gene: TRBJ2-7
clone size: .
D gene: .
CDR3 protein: CASSVAPGSVEQYF
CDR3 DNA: TGTGCCAGCAGCGTAGCCCCAGGATCGGTCGAGCAGTACTTC

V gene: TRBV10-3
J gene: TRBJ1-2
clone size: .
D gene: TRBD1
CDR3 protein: CAISELTGPTYGYTF
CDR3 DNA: TGTGCCATCAGTGAATTGACAGGGCCCACCTATGGCTACACCTTC

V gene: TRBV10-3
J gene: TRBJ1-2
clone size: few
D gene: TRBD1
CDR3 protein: CAISVGTGVNGYTF
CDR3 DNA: TGTGCCATCAGTGTCGGGACAGGGGTCAATGGCTACACCTTC

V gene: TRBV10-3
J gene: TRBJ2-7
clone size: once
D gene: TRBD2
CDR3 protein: CAINIAGGTSYEQYF
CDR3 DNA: TGTGCCATCAACATAGCGGGGGGAACTTCCTACGAGCAGTACTTC

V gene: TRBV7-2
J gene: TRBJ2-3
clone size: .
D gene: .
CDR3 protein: CASSFTGTRGTDTQYF
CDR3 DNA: TGTGCCAGCAGCTTTACCGGGACCAGGGGCACAGATACGCAGTATTTT

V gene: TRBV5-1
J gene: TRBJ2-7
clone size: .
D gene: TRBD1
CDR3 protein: CASSLAGTGAGEQYF
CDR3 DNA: TGCGCCAGCAGCTTGGCCGGGACAGGGGCCGGCGAGCAGTACTTC

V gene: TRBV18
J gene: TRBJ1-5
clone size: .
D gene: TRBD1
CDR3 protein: CASSPSSGLQGAIQPQHF
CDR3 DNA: TGTGCCAGCTCACCCTCATCGGGCTTGCAGGGGGCGATTCAGCCCCAGCATTTT

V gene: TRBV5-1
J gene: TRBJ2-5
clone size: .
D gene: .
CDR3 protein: CASSRSVQETQYF
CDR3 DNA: TGCGCCAGCAGCAGGTCCGTACAAGAGACCCAGTACTTC

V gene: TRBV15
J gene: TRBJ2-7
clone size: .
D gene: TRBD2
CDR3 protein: CATSRTSGSGSYEQYF
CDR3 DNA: TGTGCCACCAGCAGAACAAGCGGGAGTGGGTCCTACGAGCAGTACTTC

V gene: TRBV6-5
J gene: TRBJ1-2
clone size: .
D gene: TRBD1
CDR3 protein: CASSPDRYNYGYTF
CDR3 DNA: TGTGCCAGCAGTCCGGACAGGTACAACTATGGCTACACCTTC

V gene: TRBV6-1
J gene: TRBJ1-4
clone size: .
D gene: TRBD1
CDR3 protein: CASTGGVEKLFF
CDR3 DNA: TGTGCCAGCACAGGGGGTGTTGAAAAACTGTTTTTT

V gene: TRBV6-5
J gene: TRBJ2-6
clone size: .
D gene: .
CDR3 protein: CASCRTGANVLTF
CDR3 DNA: TGTGCCAGCTGTCGGACAGGGGCCAACGTCCTGACTTTC

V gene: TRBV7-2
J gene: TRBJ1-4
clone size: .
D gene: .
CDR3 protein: CASSLDGQGREKLFF
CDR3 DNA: TGTGCCAGCAGCTTAGATGGCCAGGGGAGGGAAAAACTGTTTTTT

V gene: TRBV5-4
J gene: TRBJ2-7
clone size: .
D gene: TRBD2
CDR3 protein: CASSLALTSSYEQYF
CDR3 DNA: TGTGCCAGCAGCTTGGCCTTGACTAGCAGCTACGAGCAGTACTTC

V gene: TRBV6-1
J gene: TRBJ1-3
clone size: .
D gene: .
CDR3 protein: CASSEAPGSSRNTIYF
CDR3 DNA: TGTGCCAGCAGTGAAGCCCCGGGCAGCTCCCGAAACACCATATATTTT

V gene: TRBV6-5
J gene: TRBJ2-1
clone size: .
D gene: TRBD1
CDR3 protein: CASSSGQGSNNEQFF
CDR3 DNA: TGTGCCAGCAGCTCAGGACAGGGGTCTAACAATGAGCAGTTCTTC

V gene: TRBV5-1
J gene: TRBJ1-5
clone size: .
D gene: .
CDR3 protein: CASSEGGISNQPQHF
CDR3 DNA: TGCGCCAGCAGCGAAGGGGGGATCAGCAATCAGCCCCAGCATTTT

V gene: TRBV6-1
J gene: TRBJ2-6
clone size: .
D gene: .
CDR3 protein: CASGAEGANVLTF
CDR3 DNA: TGTGCCAGCGGAGCGGAGGGGGCCAACGTCCTGACTTTC

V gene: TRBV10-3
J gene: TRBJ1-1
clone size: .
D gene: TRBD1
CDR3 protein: CASRTGQNTEAFF
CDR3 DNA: TGTGCCTCCAGGACAGGCCAGAACACTGAAGCTTTCTTT

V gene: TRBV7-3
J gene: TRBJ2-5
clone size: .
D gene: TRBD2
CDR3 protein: CASSFGTRGLETQYF
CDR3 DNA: TGTGCCAGCAGCTTCGGGACTAGAGGGCTGGAGACCCAGTACTTC

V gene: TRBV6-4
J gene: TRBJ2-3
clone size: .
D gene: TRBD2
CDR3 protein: CASSDSGRGGPDTQYF
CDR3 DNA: TGTGCCAGCAGTGACTCGGGGCGGGGGGGCCCAGATACGCAGTATTTT